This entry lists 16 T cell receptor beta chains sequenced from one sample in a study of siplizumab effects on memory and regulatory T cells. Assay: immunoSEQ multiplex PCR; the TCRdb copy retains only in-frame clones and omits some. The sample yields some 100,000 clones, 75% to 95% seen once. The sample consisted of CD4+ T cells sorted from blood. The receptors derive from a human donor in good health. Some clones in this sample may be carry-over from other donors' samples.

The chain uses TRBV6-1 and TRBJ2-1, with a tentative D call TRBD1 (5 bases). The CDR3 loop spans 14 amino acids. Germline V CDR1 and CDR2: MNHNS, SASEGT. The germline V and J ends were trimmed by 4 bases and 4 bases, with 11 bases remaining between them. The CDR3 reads CASSGTPDYNEQFF. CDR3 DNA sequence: TGTGCCAGCAGTGGGACACCCGATTACAATGAGCAGTTCTTC.

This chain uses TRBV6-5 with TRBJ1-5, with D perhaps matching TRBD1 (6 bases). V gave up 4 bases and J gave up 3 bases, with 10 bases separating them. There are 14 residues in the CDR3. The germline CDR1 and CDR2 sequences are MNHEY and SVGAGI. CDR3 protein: CASSSKGVNQPQHF. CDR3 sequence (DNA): TGTGCCAGCAGTTCCAAGGGGGTCAATCAGCCCCAGCATTTT.

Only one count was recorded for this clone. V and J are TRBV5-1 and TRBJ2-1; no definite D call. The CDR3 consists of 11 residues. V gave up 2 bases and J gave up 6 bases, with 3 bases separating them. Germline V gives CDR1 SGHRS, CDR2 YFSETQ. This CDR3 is CASSFGNEQFF. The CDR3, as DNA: TGCGCCAGCAGCTTTGGCAATGAGCAGTTCTTC. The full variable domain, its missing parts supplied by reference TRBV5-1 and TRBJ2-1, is KAGVTQTPRYLIKTRGQQVTLSCSPISGHRSVSWYQQTPGQGLQFLFEYFSETQRNKGNFPGRFSGRQFSNSRSEMNVSTLELGDSALYLCASSFGNEQFFGPGTRLTVL.

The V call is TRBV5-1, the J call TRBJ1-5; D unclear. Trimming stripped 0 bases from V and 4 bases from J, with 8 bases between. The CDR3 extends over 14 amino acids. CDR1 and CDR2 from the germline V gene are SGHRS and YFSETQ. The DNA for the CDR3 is TGCGCCAGCAGCTTGGGGGTGGGGAATCAGCCCCAGCATTTT. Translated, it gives CASSLGVGNQPQHF. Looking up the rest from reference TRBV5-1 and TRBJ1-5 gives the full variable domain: KAGVTQTPRYLIKTRGQQVTLSCSPISGHRSVSWYQQTPGQGLQFLFEYFSETQRNKGNFPGRFSGRQFSNSRSEMNVSTLELGDSALYLCASSLGVGNQPQHFGDGTRLSIL.

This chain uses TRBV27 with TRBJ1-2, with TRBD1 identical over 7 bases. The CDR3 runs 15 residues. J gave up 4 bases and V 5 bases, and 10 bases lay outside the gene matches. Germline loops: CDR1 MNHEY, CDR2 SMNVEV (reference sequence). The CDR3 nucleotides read TGTGCCAGCAGTCCGCTCGCCGGGACAGTCTATGGCTACACCTTC. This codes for CASSPLAGTVYGYTF.

This CDR3 is CASSSTGGNWYTEAFF. CDR3 nucleotide sequence: TGTGCCAGCAGCTCGACAGGGGGCAATTGGTACACTGAAGCTTTCTTT. The chain uses TRBV7-2 and TRBJ1-1; 10 bases fit TRBD1. CDR3 length: 16 amino acids. V was pared by 4 bases and J by 3 bases, with 8 bases of the junction left unmatched. Germline lookup yields CDR1 SGHTA and CDR2 FQGNSA. Complete variable domain (other parts from reference TRBV7-2 and TRBJ1-1): GAGVSQSPSNKVTEKGKDVELRCDPISGHTALYWYRQSLGQGLEFLIYFQGNSAPDKSGLPSDRFSAERTGGSVSTLTIQRTQQEDSAVYLCASSSTGGNWYTEAFFGQGTRLTVV.

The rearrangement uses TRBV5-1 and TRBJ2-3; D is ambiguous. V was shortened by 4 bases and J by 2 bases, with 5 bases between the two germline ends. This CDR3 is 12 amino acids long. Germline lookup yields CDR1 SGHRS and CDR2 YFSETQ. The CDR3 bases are TGCGCCAGCAGCACCGACACAGATACGCAGTATTTT. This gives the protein CASSTDTDTQYF.

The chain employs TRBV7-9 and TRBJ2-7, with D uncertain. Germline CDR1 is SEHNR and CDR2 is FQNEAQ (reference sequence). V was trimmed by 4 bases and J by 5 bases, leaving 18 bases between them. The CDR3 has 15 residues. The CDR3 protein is CASSSKPRLGHEQYF. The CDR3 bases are TGTGCCAGCAGCTCTAAACCCCGGCTTGGCCACGAGCAGTACTTC. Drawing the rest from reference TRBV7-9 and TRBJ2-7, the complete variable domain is DTGVSQNPRHKITKRGQNVTFRCDPISEHNRLYWYRQTLGQGPEFLTYFQNEAQLEKSRLLSDRFSAERPKGSFSTLEIQRTEQGDSAMYLCASSSKPRLGHEQYFGPGTRLTVT.

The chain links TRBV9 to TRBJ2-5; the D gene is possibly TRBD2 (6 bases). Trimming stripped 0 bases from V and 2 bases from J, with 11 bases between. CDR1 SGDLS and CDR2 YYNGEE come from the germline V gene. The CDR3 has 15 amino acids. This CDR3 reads CASSVAPGAQETQYF. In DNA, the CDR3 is TGTGCCAGCAGCGTAGCCCCGGGAGCTCAAGAGACCCAGTACTTC.

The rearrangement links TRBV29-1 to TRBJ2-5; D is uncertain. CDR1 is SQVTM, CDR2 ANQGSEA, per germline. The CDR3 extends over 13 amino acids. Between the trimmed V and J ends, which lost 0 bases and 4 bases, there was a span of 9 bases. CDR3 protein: CSVEDPVGETQYF. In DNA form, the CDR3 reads TGCAGCGTTGAAGATCCGGTTGGAGAGACCCAGTACTTC.

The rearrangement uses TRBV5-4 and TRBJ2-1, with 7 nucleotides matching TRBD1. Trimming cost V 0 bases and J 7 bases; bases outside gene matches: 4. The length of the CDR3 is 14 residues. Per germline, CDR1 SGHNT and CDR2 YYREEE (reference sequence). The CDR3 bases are TGTGCCAGCAGCTTGGACAGGGGCAATAATGAGCAGTTCTTC. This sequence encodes CASSLDRGNNEQFF.

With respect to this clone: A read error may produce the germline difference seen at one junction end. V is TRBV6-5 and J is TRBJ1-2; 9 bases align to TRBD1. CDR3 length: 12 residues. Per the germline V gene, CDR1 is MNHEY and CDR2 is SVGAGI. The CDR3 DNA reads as TGTGCCAGCAGTCGAGGAGGGACAGGGTATTCCTTC. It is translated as CASSRGGTGYSF.

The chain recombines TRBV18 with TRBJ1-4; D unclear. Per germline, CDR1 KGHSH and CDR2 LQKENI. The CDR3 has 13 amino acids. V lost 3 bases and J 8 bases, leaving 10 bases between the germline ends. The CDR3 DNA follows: TGTGCCAGCTCACCCCAGGCGGGGGAAAAACTGTTTTTT. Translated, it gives CASSPQAGEKLFF. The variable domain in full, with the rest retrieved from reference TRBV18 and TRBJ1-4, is NAGVMQNPRHLVRRRGQEARLRCSPMKGHSHVYWYRQLPEEGLKFMVYLQKENIIDESGMPKERFSAEFPKEGPSILRIQQVVRGDSAAYFCASSPQAGEKLFFGSGTQLSVL.

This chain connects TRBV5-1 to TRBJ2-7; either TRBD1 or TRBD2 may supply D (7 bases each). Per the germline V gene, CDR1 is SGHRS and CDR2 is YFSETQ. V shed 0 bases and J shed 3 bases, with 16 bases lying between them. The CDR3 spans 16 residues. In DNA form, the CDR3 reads TGCGCCAGCAGCTTGGGCGCGCAGGGGGGGAGCTACGAGCAGTACTTC. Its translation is CASSLGAQGGSYEQYF.

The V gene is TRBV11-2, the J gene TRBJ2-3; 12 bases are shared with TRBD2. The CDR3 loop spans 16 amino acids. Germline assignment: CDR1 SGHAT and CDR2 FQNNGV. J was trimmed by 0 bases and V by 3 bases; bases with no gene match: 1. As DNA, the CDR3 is TGTGCCAGCAGCTTCGGACTAGCGGGGAGCACAGATACGCAGTATTTT. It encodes CASSFGLAGSTDTQYF.

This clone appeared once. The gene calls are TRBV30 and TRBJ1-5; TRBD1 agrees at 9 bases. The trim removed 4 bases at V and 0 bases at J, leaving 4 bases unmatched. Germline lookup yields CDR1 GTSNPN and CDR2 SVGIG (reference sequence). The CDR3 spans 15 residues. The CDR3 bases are TGTGCCTGGACGACAGGGGGTTATAGCAATCAGCCCCAGCATTTT. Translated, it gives CAWTTGGYSNQPQHF. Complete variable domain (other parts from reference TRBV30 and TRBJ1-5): SQTIHQWPATLVQPVGSPLSLECTVEGTSNPNLYWYRQAAGRGLQLLFYSVGIGQISSEVPQNLSASRPQDRQFILSSKKLLLSDSGFYLCAWTTGGYSNQPQHFGDGTRLSIL.